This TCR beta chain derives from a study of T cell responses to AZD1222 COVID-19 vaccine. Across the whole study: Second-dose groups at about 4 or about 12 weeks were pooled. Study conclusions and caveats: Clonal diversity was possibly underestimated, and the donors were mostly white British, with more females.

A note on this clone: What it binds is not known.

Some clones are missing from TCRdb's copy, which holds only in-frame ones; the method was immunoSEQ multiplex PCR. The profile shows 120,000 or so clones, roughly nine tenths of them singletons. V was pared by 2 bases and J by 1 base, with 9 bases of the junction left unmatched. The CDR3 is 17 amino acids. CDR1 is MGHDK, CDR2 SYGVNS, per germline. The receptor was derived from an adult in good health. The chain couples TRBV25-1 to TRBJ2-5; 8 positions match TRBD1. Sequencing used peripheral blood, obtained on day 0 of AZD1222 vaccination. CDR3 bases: TGTGCCAGCAGTGAACGACAGGGGAAGGGAGGCCAAGAGACCCAGTACTTC. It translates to CASSERQGKGGQETQYF.